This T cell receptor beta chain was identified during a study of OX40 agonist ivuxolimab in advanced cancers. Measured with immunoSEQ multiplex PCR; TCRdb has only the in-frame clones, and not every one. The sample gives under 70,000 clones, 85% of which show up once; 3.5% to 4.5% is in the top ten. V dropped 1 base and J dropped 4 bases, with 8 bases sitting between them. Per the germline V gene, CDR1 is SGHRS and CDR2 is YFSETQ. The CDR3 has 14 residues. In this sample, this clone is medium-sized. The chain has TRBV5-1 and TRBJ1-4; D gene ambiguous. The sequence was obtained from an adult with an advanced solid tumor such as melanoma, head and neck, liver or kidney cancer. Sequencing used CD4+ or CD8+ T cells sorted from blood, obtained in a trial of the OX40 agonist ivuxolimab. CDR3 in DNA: TGCGCCAGCAGCTTGAGGGCTGATAATGAAAAACTGTTTTTT. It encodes CASSLRADNEKLFF.